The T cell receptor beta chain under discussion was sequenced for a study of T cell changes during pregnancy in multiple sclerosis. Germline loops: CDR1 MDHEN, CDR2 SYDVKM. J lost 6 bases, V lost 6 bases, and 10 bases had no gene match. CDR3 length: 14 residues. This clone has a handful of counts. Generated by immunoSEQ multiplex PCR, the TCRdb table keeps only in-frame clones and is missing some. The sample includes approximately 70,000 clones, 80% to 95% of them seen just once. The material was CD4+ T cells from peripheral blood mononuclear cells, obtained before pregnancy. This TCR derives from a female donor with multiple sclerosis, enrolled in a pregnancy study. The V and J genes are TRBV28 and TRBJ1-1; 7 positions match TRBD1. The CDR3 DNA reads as TGTGCCAGCAGGTCGACAGGGCTCGTCGCTGAAGCTTTCTTT. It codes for CASRSTGLVAEAFF. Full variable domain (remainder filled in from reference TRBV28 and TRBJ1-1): DVKVTQSSRYLVKRTGEKVFLECVQDMDHENMFWYRQDPGLGLRLIYFSYDVKMKEKGDIPEGYSVSREKKERFSLILESASTNQTSMYLCASRSTGLVAEAFFGQGTRLTVV.